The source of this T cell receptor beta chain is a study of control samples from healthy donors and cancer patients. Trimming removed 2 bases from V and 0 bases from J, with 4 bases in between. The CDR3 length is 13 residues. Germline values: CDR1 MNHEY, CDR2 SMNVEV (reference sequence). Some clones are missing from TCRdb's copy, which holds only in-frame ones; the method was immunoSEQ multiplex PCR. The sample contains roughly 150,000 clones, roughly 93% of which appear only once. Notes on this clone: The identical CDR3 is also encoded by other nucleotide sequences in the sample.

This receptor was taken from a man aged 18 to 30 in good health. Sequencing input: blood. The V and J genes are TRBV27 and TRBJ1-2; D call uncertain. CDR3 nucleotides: TGTGCCAGCAGTTTAGCCGCTAACTATGGCTACACCTTC. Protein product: CASSLAANYGYTF.